This T cell receptor (beta chain) was documented in a study of blood T cell repertoires in COVID-19. Produced via immunoSEQ multiplex PCR; TCRdb's table is partial and in-frame only. The sample shows around 180,000 clones, more than 70% of them seen only once. This clonotype was obtained from a human donor in a cohort sampled during active COVID-19. The specimen sequenced was peripheral blood.

The CDR3 DNA reads as TGCAGCGTTGAAGTGAGACTGGTAAATTCACCCCTCCACTTT. Translation gives CSVEVRLVNSPLHF. This chain connects TRBV29-1 to TRBJ1-6; D gene uncertain. Germline assignment: CDR1 SQVTM and CDR2 ANQGSEA. The CDR3 runs to 14 residues. V gave up 1 base and J gave up 7 bases, with 11 bases separating them.